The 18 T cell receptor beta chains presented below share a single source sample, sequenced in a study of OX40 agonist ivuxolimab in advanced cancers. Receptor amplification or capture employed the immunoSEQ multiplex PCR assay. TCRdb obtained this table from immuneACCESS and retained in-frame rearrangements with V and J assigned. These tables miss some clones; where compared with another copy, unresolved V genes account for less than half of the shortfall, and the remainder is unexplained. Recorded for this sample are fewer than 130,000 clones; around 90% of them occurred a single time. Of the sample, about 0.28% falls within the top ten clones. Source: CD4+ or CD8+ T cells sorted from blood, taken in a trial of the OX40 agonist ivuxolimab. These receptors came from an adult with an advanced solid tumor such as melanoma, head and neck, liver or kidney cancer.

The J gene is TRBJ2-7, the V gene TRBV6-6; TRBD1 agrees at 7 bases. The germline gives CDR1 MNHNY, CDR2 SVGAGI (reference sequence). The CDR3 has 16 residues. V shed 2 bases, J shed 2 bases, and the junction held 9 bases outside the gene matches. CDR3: CASSYTDRQGTYEQYF. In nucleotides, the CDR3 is TGTGCCAGCAGTTACACAGACCGACAGGGAACCTACGAGCAGTACTTC.

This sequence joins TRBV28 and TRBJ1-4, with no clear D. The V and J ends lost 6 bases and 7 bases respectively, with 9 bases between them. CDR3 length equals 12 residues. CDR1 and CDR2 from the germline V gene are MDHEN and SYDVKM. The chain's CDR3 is CASSQEGEKLFF. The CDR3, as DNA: TGTGCCAGCAGCCAGGAGGGTGAAAAACTGTTTTTT.

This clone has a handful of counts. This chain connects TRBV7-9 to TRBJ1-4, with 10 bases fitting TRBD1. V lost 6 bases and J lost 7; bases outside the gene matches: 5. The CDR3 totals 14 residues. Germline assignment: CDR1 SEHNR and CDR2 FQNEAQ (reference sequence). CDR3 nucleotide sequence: TGTGCCAGCAGTTCGGACAGGGGGGGTGAAAAACTGTTTTTT. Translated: CASSSDRGGEKLFF.

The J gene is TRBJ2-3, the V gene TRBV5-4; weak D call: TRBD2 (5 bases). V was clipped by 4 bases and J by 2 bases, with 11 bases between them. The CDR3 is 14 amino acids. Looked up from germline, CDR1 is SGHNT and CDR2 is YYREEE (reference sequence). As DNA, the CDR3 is TGTGCCAGCAGCACGCCGGACTTCACAGATACGCAGTATTTT. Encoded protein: CASSTPDFTDTQYF.

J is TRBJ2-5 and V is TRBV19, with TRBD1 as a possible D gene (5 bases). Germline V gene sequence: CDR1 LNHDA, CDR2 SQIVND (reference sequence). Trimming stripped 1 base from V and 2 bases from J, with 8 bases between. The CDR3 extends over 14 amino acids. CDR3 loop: CASSIADRQETQYF. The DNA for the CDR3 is TGTGCCAGTAGTATAGCCGACAGACAAGAGACCCAGTACTTC.

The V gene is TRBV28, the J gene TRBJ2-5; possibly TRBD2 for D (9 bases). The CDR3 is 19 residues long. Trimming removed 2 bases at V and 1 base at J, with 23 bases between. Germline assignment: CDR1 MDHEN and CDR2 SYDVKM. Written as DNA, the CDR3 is TGTGCCAGCAGTTTACGGGACAGGAGCAGACTAGCGGCCCAAGAGACCCAGTACTTC. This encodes CASSLRDRSRLAAQETQYF.

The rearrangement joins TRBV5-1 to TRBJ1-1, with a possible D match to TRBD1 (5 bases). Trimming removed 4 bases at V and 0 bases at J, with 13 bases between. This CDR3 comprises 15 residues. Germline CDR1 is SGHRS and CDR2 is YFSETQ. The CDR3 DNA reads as TGCGCCAGCAGCCCGGCGGGGGGAATGAACACTGAAGCTTTCTTT. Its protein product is CASSPAGGMNTEAFF.

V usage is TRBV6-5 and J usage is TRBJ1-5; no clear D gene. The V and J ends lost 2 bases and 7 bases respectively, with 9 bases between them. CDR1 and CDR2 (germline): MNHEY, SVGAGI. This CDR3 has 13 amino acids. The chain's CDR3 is CASSYARRQPQHF. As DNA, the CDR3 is TGTGCCAGCAGTTACGCCCGACGGCAGCCCCAGCATTTT.

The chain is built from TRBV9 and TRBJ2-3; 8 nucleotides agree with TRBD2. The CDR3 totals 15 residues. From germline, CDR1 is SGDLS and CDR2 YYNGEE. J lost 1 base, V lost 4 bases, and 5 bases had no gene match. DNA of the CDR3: TGTGCCAGCAGCCCCTCTAGCGGGCGCACAGATACGCAGTATTTT. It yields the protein CASSPSSGRTDTQYF.

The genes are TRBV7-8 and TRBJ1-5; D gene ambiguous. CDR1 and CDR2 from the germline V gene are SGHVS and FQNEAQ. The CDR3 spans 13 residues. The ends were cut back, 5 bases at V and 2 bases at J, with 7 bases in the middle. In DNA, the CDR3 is TGTGCCAGCAGCCGGGATGGCAATCAGCCCCAGCATTTT. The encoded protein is CASSRDGNQPQHF.

The CDR3 spells CASTGSGINEQFF. The DNA of the CDR3 is TGTGCCAGCACCGGTAGCGGGATCAATGAGCAGTTCTTC. The chain combines TRBV7-8 with TRBJ2-1; 8 nucleotides match TRBD2. The trim removed 7 bases at V and 6 bases at J, leaving 5 bases unmatched. Germline values: CDR1 SGHVS, CDR2 FQNEAQ. This CDR3 contains 13 residues.

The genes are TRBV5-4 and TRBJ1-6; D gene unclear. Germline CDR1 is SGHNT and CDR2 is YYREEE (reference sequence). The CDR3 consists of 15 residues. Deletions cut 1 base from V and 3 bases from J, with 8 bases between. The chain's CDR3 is CASSLPVNYNSPLHF. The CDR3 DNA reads TGTGCCAGCAGCTTGCCTGTAAACTATAATTCACCCCTCCACTTT.

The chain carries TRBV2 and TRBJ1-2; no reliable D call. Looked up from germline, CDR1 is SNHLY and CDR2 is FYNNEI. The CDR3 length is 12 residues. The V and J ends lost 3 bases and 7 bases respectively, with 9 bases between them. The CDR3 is CASSEIGRGYTF. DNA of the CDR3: TGTGCCAGCAGTGAGATTGGCCGTGGCTACACCTTC.

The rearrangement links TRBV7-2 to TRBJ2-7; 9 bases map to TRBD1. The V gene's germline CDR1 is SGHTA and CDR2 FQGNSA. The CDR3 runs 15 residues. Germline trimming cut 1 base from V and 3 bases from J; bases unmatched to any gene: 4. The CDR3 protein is CASSLEGQGRYEQYF. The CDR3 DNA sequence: TGTGCCAGCAGCTTAGAAGGACAGGGGCGCTACGAGCAGTACTTC.

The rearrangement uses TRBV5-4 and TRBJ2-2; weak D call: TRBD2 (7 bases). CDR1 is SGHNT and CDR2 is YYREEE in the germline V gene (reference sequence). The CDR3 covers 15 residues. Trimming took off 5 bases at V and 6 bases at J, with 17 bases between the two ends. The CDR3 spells CASRFRGAQAGELFF. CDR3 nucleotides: TGTGCCAGCAGGTTCCGGGGGGCGCAGGCCGGGGAGCTGTTTTTT.

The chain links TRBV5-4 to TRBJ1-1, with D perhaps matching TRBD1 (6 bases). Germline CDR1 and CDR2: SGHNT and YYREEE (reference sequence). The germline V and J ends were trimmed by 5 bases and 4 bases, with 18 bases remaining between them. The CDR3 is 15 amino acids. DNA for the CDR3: TGTGCCAGCAGTCCGGATGGAGGGGGAACCACTGAAGCTTTCTTT. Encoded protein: CASSPDGGGTTEAFF.

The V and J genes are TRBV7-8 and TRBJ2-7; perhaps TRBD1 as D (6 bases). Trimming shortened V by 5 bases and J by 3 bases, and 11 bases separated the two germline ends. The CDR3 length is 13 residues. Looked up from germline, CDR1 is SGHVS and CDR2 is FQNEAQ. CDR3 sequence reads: CASSIQGIYEQYF. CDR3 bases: TGTGCCAGCAGCATCCAGGGGATCTACGAGCAGTACTTC.

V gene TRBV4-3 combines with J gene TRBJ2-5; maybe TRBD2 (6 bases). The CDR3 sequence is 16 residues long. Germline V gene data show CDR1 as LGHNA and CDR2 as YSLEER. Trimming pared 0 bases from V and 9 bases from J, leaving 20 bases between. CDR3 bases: TGCGCCAGCAGCCAAGAAGCTTGGGGTAGCGGAGGGTCCCAGTACTTC. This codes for CASSQEAWGSGGSQYF.